The next 29 T cell receptor beta chains were all read from a single sample in a study of blood T cells in healthy people across ages. The authors ran a second PCR of about 7 to 12 cycles using a sample-barcoded 5' primer and a J-beta primer mix. In TCRdb, the 5' RACE reads were re-called with MiXCR into one record per CDR3 protein. The sample records fewer than 2,000,000 distinct CDR3 sequences, approximately 32% being singletons. The material sequenced was blood. The receptors stem from a woman aged 25-40 years in good health.

The chain is built from TRBV3-1 and TRBJ2-3; TRBD2 agrees at 7 bases. CDR1 is LGHDT and CDR2 is YNNKEL in the germline V gene (reference sequence). J lost 3 bases, V lost 0 bases, and 6 bases had no gene match. This CDR3 contains 16 residues. In DNA form, the CDR3 reads TGTGCCAGCAGCCAAGATCGGGGGGTAGGGACAGATACGCAGTATTTT. Translated, it gives CASSQDRGVGTDTQYF.

There are many counts of this clonotype. The chain joins TRBV4-2 to TRBJ2-1; D ambiguous. This CDR3 spans 12 amino acids. With 3 bases removed from V and 8 bases from J, the gap between germline ends came to 8 bases. CDR1 is LGHNA and CDR2 is YNFKEQ in the germline V gene. This CDR3 is CASSQTFDEQFF. The CDR3 nucleotides read TGTGCCAGCAGCCAGACATTTGATGAGCAGTTCTTC.

The gene calls are TRBV6-2 or TRBV6-3 and TRBJ1-2, with 8 positions matching TRBD1. The germline gives CDR1 MNHEY, CDR2 SVGEGT. The CDR3 runs to 13 residues. The CDR3 coding sequence is TGTGCTGGCCGAGGACAGGGAAACTATGGCTACACCTTC. Translating gives CAGRGQGNYGYTF.

The chain links TRBV9 to TRBJ1-2; tentative D call: TRBD1 (5 bases). CDR1 and CDR2 (germline): SGDLS, YYNGEE. This CDR3 spans 15 amino acids. V was shortened by 0 bases and J by 7 bases, with 16 bases between the two germline ends. This CDR3 reads CASSVGGSTGGGYTF. DNA for the CDR3: TGTGCCAGCAGCGTAGGGGGGAGCACCGGAGGTGGCTACACCTTC.

This chain uses TRBV27 with TRBJ2-7; D gene uncertain. The germline gives CDR1 MNHEY, CDR2 SMNVEV (reference sequence). The CDR3 runs to 15 residues. The V gene lost 8 bases and the J gene lost 5 bases, with 22 bases spanning the gap. The DNA for the CDR3 is TGTGCCAGCCACTACGGTGGCAGGTGGAGCGACGAGCAGTACTTC. This encodes CASHYGGRWSDEQYF.

This clonotype has a count of ten or more. The chain is built from TRBV7-9 and TRBJ2-5, with 11 bases aligning to TRBD2. The V gene's germline CDR1 is SEHNR and CDR2 FQNEAQ (reference sequence). The CDR3 covers 17 residues. With 5 bases clipped from V and 1 base from J, the junction kept 9 bases outside the gene matches. This CDR3 reads CASSRQLAGDLQETQYF. CDR3 coding DNA: TGTGCCAGCAGCCGACAACTAGCGGGAGACCTCCAAGAGACCCAGTACTTC.

This clonotype has more than one count but fewer than ten. The chain links TRBV20-1 to TRBJ1-5, with D perhaps TRBD1 (6 bases). The CDR3 extends over 13 amino acids. Germline CDR1 DFQATT, CDR2 SNEGSKA (reference sequence). V gave up 5 bases and J gave up 2 bases, with 10 bases separating them. In nucleotides, the CDR3 is TGCAGTGCTCATCAGGGGCGCAATCAGCCCCAGCATTTT. Protein product: CSAHQGRNQPQHF.

The V call is TRBV12-3 or TRBV12-4, the J call TRBJ2-1, with TRBD2 matching over 7 bases. The CDR3 is 17 residues long. V was clipped by 5 bases and J by 1 base; unmatched bases: 11. The CDR3 region has the DNA TGTGCCAGCAGTCTGGGAGGGCGGGGTGAATCCTACAATGAGCAGTTCTTC. Translating gives CASSLGGRGESYNEQFF.

Concerning this clonotype: The junction and the germline gene differ at one end; a read error may be behind it. The rearrangement links TRBV28 to TRBJ1-5; D is undetermined. The V gene's germline CDR1 is MDHEN and CDR2 SYDVKM. There are 16 residues in the CDR3. The CDR3 sequence is CASSLWGGNRNRPQHF. The CDR3, as DNA: TGTGCCAGCAGTTTATGGGGCGGCAATCGGAATCGGCCCCAGCATTTT.

The chain uses TRBV29-1 and TRBJ2-1; 10 nucleotides match TRBD2. V was pared by 6 bases and J by 0 bases, with 11 bases of the junction left unmatched. The CDR3 loop spans 17 amino acids. Germline CDR1 SQVTM, CDR2 ANQGSEA. Written as DNA, the CDR3 is TGCAGCGTCCTTCCCTATTCTAGCGGGAGCTCCTACAATGAGCAGTTCTTC. Protein: CSVLPYSSGSSYNEQFF.

This clonotype has at least ten counts. The V and J genes are TRBV15 and TRBJ2-1; TRBD2 is a possible D gene (5 bases). The CDR3 length is 13 residues. Trimming shortened V by 0 bases and J by 7 bases, and 7 bases separated the two germline ends. Germline CDR1 LNHNV, CDR2 YYDKDF (reference sequence). In nucleotides, the CDR3 is TGTGCCACCAGCAGAGATCGCGGGAATGAGCAGTTCTTC. Protein sequence: CATSRDRGNEQFF.

This clonotype was detected only a few times. Sequence at one end of the junction differs from germline and may be a read error. The chain carries TRBV27 and TRBJ2-7, with a tentative D call TRBD2 (6 bases). This CDR3 has 14 amino acids. The germline gives CDR1 MNHEY, CDR2 SMNVEV (reference sequence). The CDR3 sequence: CAGSPRDSNYEQYF. CDR3 DNA: TGTGCCGGCAGTCCCCGGGACTCTAACTACGAGCAGTACTTC.

In its sample, this clonotype was seen a few times. The CDR3 loop reads CASSRGETYNEQYF. For the CDR3, the DNA is TGTGCCAGCAGCAGGGGGGAAACATACAATGAGCAGTACTTC. The chain joins TRBV9 to TRBJ2-1; tentatively, D is TRBD1 or TRBD2 (6 bases each). The tail of the sequence fits TRBJ2-7 better, so the J call may be wrong. The germline V gene encodes CDR1 SGDLS and CDR2 YYNGEE. The CDR3 loop spans 14 amino acids.

This chain links TRBV12-5 with TRBJ1-2; TRBD1 is a possible D gene (5 bases). Germline assignment: CDR1 LGHNT and CDR2 FRNRAP. V was shortened by 4 bases and J by 4 bases, with 16 bases between the two germline ends. The CDR3 sequence is 15 residues long. CDR3 loop: CASGYQRGSSYGYTF. The CDR3 nucleotides are TGTGCTAGTGGTTATCAACGGGGGAGCAGCTATGGCTACACCTTC.

The V gene is TRBV3-1, the J gene TRBJ1-2; 9 nucleotides match TRBD1. J was trimmed by 8 bases and V by 3 bases; bases with no gene match: 7. The CDR3 has 14 amino acids. The germline V gene encodes CDR1 LGHDT and CDR2 YNNKEL (reference sequence). CDR3 loop: CASSHRTGESGYTF. The CDR3 DNA is TGTGCCAGCAGCCACAGGACAGGGGAGAGCGGCTACACCTTC.

This clonotype has only a few counts. V usage is TRBV11-2 and J usage is TRBJ2-3; weak D call: TRBD2 (5 bases). The ends were cut back, 2 bases at V and 1 base at J, with 10 bases in the middle. The CDR3 has 15 residues. Germline CDR1 SGHAT, CDR2 FQNNGV. The DNA of the CDR3 is TGTGCCAGCAGCTTACCTAGCCTGGGCACAGATACGCAGTATTTT. It yields the protein CASSLPSLGTDTQYF.

Only a few counts were recorded for this clonotype. V is TRBV4-1 and J is TRBJ2-5; D may match TRBD1 or TRBD2 (6 bases each). The germline gives CDR1 MGHRA, CDR2 YSYEKL. The CDR3 is 16 amino acids. Trimming left V 1 base short and J 2 bases short, with 14 bases between. CDR3 in amino acids: CASSQGRGALQETQYF. DNA of the CDR3: TGCGCCAGCAGCCAAGGTAGGGGGGCGCTTCAAGAGACCCAGTACTTC.

The genes are TRBV18 and TRBJ2-5, with no clear D. CDR3 length equals 15 residues. Trimming stripped 3 bases from V and 2 bases from J, with 13 bases between. In germline, CDR1 is KGHSH, CDR2 LQKENI. The CDR3 loop reads CASSPGRWGQETQYF. In nucleotides, the CDR3 is TGTGCCAGCTCACCGGGAAGGTGGGGACAAGAGACCCAGTACTTC.

V is TRBV4-1 and J is TRBJ1-5; D unclear. The CDR3 loop spans 14 amino acids. Per germline, CDR1 MGHRA and CDR2 YSYEKL. With 5 bases removed from V and 2 bases from J, the gap between germline ends came to 10 bases. The CDR3 is CASSIGSGNQPQHF. Written as DNA, the CDR3 is TGCGCCAGCAGCATAGGGTCTGGCAATCAGCCCCAGCATTTT.

V is TRBV20-1 and J is TRBJ1-2; D call uncertain. CDR3 size: 14 residues. Germline values: CDR1 DFQATT, CDR2 SNEGSKA (reference sequence). Trimming took off 2 bases at V and 5 bases at J, with 15 bases between the two ends. CDR3 in amino acids: CSARSTRLEYGYTF. CDR3 sequence (DNA): TGCAGTGCTAGATCGACCCGGCTAGAATATGGCTACACCTTC.

The rearrangement joins TRBV5-1 to TRBJ2-2; tentative D call: TRBD2 (5 bases). The CDR3 spans 13 residues. Germline CDR1 reads SGHRS; CDR2 reads YFSETQ. V was cut by 9 bases and J by 2 bases, with 11 bases left in between. CDR3: CATNGENTGELFF. CDR3 nucleotides: TGCGCCACCAACGGGGAAAACACCGGGGAGCTGTTTTTT.

The V gene is TRBV7-8, the J gene TRBJ2-1; 10 bases are shared with TRBD2. The CDR3 length is 18 residues. Germline values: CDR1 SGHVS, CDR2 FQNEAQ. V was pared by 1 base and J by 0 bases, with 6 bases of the junction left unmatched. CDR3 residues: CASSLEFSGGSSYNEQFF. In nucleotides, the CDR3 is TGTGCCAGCAGCTTAGAGTTTAGCGGGGGGTCCTCCTACAATGAGCAGTTCTTC.

This clonotype has at least ten counts. The chain employs TRBV29-1 and TRBJ2-3, with D perhaps TRBD2 (5 bases). Trimming removed 4 bases from V and 8 bases from J, with 22 bases in between. This CDR3 comprises 15 residues. CDR1 and CDR2 from the germline V gene are SQVTM and ANQGSEA. The CDR3 sequence is CSVGPFRGAVGTQYF. For the CDR3, the DNA is TGCAGCGTTGGTCCCTTTAGAGGAGCGGTCGGTACGCAGTATTTT.

The chain employs TRBV7-3 and TRBJ2-5; maybe TRBD1 (5 bases). The CDR3 covers 13 residues. CDR1 is SGHTA and CDR2 is FQGTGA in the germline V gene. V lost 6 bases to trimming and J lost 4 bases, with 12 bases between them. CDR3 sequence reads: CASRRRVVETQYF. The CDR3, as DNA: TGTGCCAGCAGACGCAGGGTTGTAGAGACCCAGTACTTC.

The rearrangement links TRBV7-8 to TRBJ1-5; TRBD1 matches 7 bases. Germline V gives CDR1 SGHVS, CDR2 FQNEAQ. This CDR3 is built from 14 residues. After removal of 7 bases from V and 6 bases from J, the junction contained 9 bases not matched to a gene. The CDR3 DNA reads as TGTGCCAGCACCTTCGCGCAGGGGGGTCAGCCCCAGCATTTT. This sequence encodes CASTFAQGGQPQHF. Combining the CDR3 with reference TRBV7-8 and TRBJ1-5 gives the whole variable domain GAGVSQSPRYKVAKRGQDVALRCDPISGHVSLFWYQQALGQGPEFLTYFQNEAQLDKSGLPSDRFFAERPEGSVSTLKIQRTQQEDSAVYLCASTFAQGGQPQHFGDGTRLSIL.

This chain joins TRBV13 and TRBJ2-5, with D perhaps matching TRBD2 (7 bases). Germline lookup yields CDR1 PRHDT and CDR2 FYEKMQ (reference sequence). With 3 bases removed from V and 11 bases from J, the gap between germline ends came to 16 bases. The CDR3 loop spans 13 amino acids. CDR3 loop: CASSFGKGGEQYF. DNA for the CDR3: TGTGCCAGCAGCTTCGGGAAAGGGGGGGAGCAGTACTTC.

The chain combines TRBV14 with TRBJ1-4; no definite D call. Germline CDR1 and CDR2: SGHDN and FVKESK. The CDR3 spans 12 residues. V was trimmed by 5 bases and J by 8 bases, leaving 9 bases between them. This CDR3 reads CASSYPGEKLFF. In DNA form, the CDR3 reads TGTGCCAGCAGCTATCCCGGCGAAAAACTGTTTTTT.

The chain joins TRBV7-9 to TRBJ2-7; 8 nucleotides align to TRBD1. With V trimmed by 5 bases and J by 0 bases, 12 bases remained unmatched. Germline V gene lookup returns CDR1 SEHNR and CDR2 FQNEAQ (reference sequence). This CDR3 is built from 17 residues. CDR3: CASSEGVWDRSSYEQYF. Written as DNA, the CDR3 is TGTGCCAGCAGCGAGGGGGTCTGGGACAGGAGCTCCTACGAGCAGTACTTC.

Notes on this clonotype: One end of the junction is discordant with germline, which a read error may explain. This rearrangement joins TRBV9 to TRBJ2-7, with TRBD2 identical over 7 bases. The CDR3 loop spans 15 amino acids. Per the germline V gene, CDR1 is SGDLS and CDR2 is YYNGEE. The CDR3 spells CAGSVTAGEENEQYF. In DNA, the CDR3 is TGTGCCGGCAGCGTAACGGCGGGGGAGGAGAACGAGCAGTACTTC. The whole variable domain, remainder taken from reference TRBV9 and TRBJ2-7, is DSGVTQTPKHLITATGQRVTLRCSPRSGDLSVYWYQQSLDQGLQFLIQYYNGEERAKGNILERFSAQQFPDLHSELNLSSLELGDSALYFCAGSVTAGEENEQYFGPGTRLTVT.